This T cell receptor beta chain derives from a study of vaccination and CD4 T cells after COVID-19 (dated 2022 in TCRdb). Background for the entire study: Every convalescent patient had a positive nasal swab PCR test for SARS-CoV-2, with mild disease in nine or ten patients and severe disease in one. In the convalescent cohort there were six males and four females, among whom were two Hispanic individuals, seven Caucasians, two Asians and one multiracial person. Two doses of either the Pfizer-BioNTech BNT162b2 vaccine (n=8) or the Moderna mRNA-1273 vaccine (n=2) were administered to participants. Post-COVID blood samples were collected from convalescent patients a median of around 96 days after diagnosis, with a range of roughly 30 to 161 days. Post-vaccine blood samples were collected a median of around 10 weeks after the second vaccine dose, ranging from roughly 13 to 241 days. The cultures were stimulated with overlapping spike peptide pools from SARS-CoV-2 and from the common cold coronaviruses HCoV-NL63, HCoV-OC43 and HCoV-229E. Control cultures used a CEFX viral epitope pool as positive control, an HIV-1 Nef peptide pool as negative control, or no peptide. In 10 COVID-19 convalescent patients and several infection-naive healthy vaccine recipients, researchers compared the spike-specific CD4+ TCR repertoire from before mRNA vaccination with the repertoire from after. Study-wide findings and limitations: An increase in the median number of SARS-CoV-2-reactive clonotypes from roughly 20 after infection to some 40 after vaccination was observed, but the change was not found to be significant. The number of convalescent patients in the study was relatively small, and the study did not examine early timepoints following natural infection. In convalescent patients, nearly all vaccine-specific clones (304 of 307) were found to be mono-reactive for SARS-CoV-2 spike rather than cross-reactive with common cold coronaviruses. Among convalescent patients, a median about 86% of the SARS-CoV-2-reactive clones seen after vaccination appeared only after vaccination, which suggests priming specific to the vaccine.

CDR3 length: 13 amino acids, cysteine to phenylalanine. The sequence is cut down to CDR3 DNA, 39 bases in frame from base 1. V is reduced by 4 bases and J by 6 bases, leaving a spacing of 13 bases between them. CDR1 SGHVS and CDR2 FQNEAQ are derived from the germline V gene. Preparation of the library involved PCR. TCR sequencing of DNA from cultured CD4+ T cells used the Oncomine TCR Beta short-read assay at the Johns Hopkins FTIC core. The QIAamp micro DNA kit was used to extract genomic DNA from the cultured CD4+ T cells. Oncomine TCR Beta libraries made from cultured CD4+ T cells were pooled using unique dual indexes and sequenced on an Illumina iSeq 100. As for how the authors treated the data: Non-productive sequences were removed, and CDR3s that did not start with C, did not end with F or W, or were shorter than 7 amino acids were discarded. The MANAFEST web application was used to identify antigen-specific clonotypes by comparing peptide-stimulated wells against reference wells and other culture wells. An FDR below 0.05, an odds ratio above 5, and a productive frequency above 0.1% in at least two of three replicate wells were required for clones to be considered positive. A clonotype was classed as cross-reactive if the clonotype showed significant expansion both in SARS-CoV-2 spike wells and in at least one common cold coronavirus spike condition. Using R version 3.6.1, CDR3 homology was evaluated through Levenshtein distances (stringdist) along with unrooted phylogenetic trees (ape). Using fastp trimming at Q25 and MiXCR clonotype assembly, TCRdb reanalyzed the public sequencing data and kept in-frame beta chains. Each CDR3 protein gets just one entry, which takes the most common genes and DNA from the rows behind it. The V and J calls shown here were made by TCRdb, not taken from the authors' results. The sample table lists 6,500 to 9,000 distinct CDR3 sequences, around a fifth of them with a count of one. The ten biggest clones cover around a fifth of the sample.

This clonotype is termed medium-sized (0.01 to 0.1%). Its antigen has not been determined. Base qualities are not recorded, but no much larger clone differs from it by a single base. What the treatment or condition label conveys for this sample: roughly nine-day PBMC culture with coronavirus spike peptide pools or control peptides (ViraFEST assay). The ViraFEST assay, used in the study, expanded antigen-specific T cells with peptide pools and then identified the expanded clonotypes through TCR sequencing. The positive SARS-CoV-2 PCR tests of the convalescent patients were dated from March to December 2020, before the Alpha, Beta and Delta variants emerged in the United States. More than 1.5 million PBMCs per well were cultured in IMDM with approximately 4.9% human AB serum and about 9.2 IU/ml IL-2, plus 10 ug/ml peptide pools. On days 3 and 7, half of the culture medium was replaced with fresh IL-2-containing medium. After 10 days of culture, CD4+ T cells were isolated by negative selection with the EasySep CD4+ T cell isolation kit. Ficoll-Paque Plus gradient centrifugation was used to isolate PBMCs from whole blood, and the isolated PBMCs were then either used fresh or cryopreserved at -140C. In general, triplicate wells were set up for every culture condition.

Specimen: CD4+ T cells from blood, cultured in vitro, collected after SARS-CoV-2 vaccination. This clonotype originated in a human donor who had recovered from COVID-19. The chain uses TRBV7-8 and TRBJ2-7; matching of 5 bases hints at TRBD1 as the D gene. The CDR3 reads CASSSPPRGEQYF. The DNA is as follows: TGTGCCAGCAGCTCGCCTCCTAGGGGCGAGCAGTACTTC.